This TCR beta chain was sequenced during a study of blood T cell repertoires in COVID-19. About the research overall: COVID-19 samples from acute and convalescent phases originated in the United States, Italy and Spain.

The CDR3 sequence is 14 residues long. V was shortened by 4 bases and J by 0 bases, with 7 bases between the two germline ends. CDR1 and CDR2 (germline): MDHEN, SYDVKM. TCRdb's table, derived via immunoSEQ multiplex PCR, lists solely in-frame clones and lacks some. The sample consists of under 85,000 clones, roughly 89% of them appearing once. This chain connects TRBV28 to TRBJ1-5; D uncertain. This TCR was sampled from a man aged 65 to 79 with active or convalescent COVID-19. The sequencing input was peripheral blood. DNA for the CDR3: TGTGCCAGCAGTTCCACCTATAGCAATCAGCCCCAGCATTTT. It specifies CASSSTYSNQPQHF.